Below, one T cell receptor beta chain is given with its context. Antigen specificity is unknown. At cycle 4 day 1, cycle 7 day 1, and baseline, blood was sampled. This sample is drawn from a study of OX40 agonist ivuxolimab in advanced cancers. Sequenced by immunoSEQ multiplex PCR; TCRdb stores in-frame clones only, minus some. The sample lists about 99,000 clones; about 96% were seen once. Study outcomes and limitations: At 0.1 to 3.0 mg/kg and by week 6, CD4+ and CD8+ T cells in the blood had expanded clonally.

Trimming shortened V by 5 bases and J by 2 bases, and 13 bases separated the two germline ends. Germline V CDR1 and CDR2: SGHNT, YENEEA. This CDR3 is 15 amino acids long. The sample in question was CD4+ or CD8+ T cells sorted from blood, obtained in a trial of the OX40 agonist ivuxolimab. The clonotype originates from an adult with an advanced solid tumor such as melanoma, head and neck, liver or kidney cancer. The chain couples TRBV11-3 to TRBJ2-1; tentative D call: TRBD2 (5 bases). The CDR3 nucleotides are TGTGCCAGCAGCCCCCAGGACTGGGCCTACAATGAGCAGTTCTTC. It translates to CASSPQDWAYNEQFF.